This T cell receptor (beta chain) stems from a study of T cell changes during pregnancy in multiple sclerosis. Profiling relied on immunoSEQ multiplex PCR, and the TCRdb table lists in-frame clones only, not all of them. The sample yields about 28,000 clones, 75% to 95% seen once. The CDR3 covers 14 residues. CDR1 is LGHNA, CDR2 YSLEER, per germline. Trimming at V came to 4 bases and at J to 2 bases, leaving 3 bases not matched to a gene. The origin of this receptor is a female donor with multiple sclerosis, enrolled in a pregnancy study. Sequencing was performed on CD8+ T cells from peripheral blood mononuclear cells, taken before pregnancy. V gene TRBV4-3 combines with J gene TRBJ2-7; TRBD1 matches at 9 bases. In nucleotides, the CDR3 is TGCGCCAGCAGCCCGGACAGGGGCGCCTACGAGCAGTACTTC. Amino acids: CASSPDRGAYEQYF.